The rows below give T cell receptor beta chains drawn from one sample of a study of shared clonotypes between healthy human individuals. The table came from immunoSEQ multiplex PCR; TCRdb's copy has only in-frame clones and leaves some out. The sample has 400,000 to 500,000 clones, around 78% seen once. The material sequenced was PBMCs. The origin of the receptors is a woman between 40 and 50 years old in good health. Some clones in this sample may be carry-over from other donors' samples. CDR3s include the opening cysteine and the closing phenylalanine or tryptophan.

>TRBV7-9|TRBJ1-2
CASSAAQGSGYTF
>TRBV7-8|TRBJ1-4
CASSYATGGRSEKLFF
>TRBV9|TRBJ2-7
CASSATGTLSLYEQYF
>TRBV5-4|TRBJ2-2
CASSLTRNAGELFF
>TRBV19|TRBJ2-1
CASNVMASYNEQFF
>TRBV27|TRBJ2-3
CASSLSRGDTQYF
>TRBV19|TRBJ1-1
CASSPPGADTEAFF
>TRBV7-2|TRBJ1-5
CASSLAGGFQPQHF
>TRBV5-6|TRBJ2-5
CASSLKGKAETQYF
>TRBV30|TRBJ2-2
CARQGGYTGELFF
>TRBV10-2|TRBJ1-1
CAAGGGHAEAFF
>TRBV5-4|TRBJ1-3
CASSLDRANSGNTIYF
>TRBV5-1|TRBJ2-1
CASSPDGQGPNEQFF
>TRBV30|TRBJ2-3
CAWRSIMNTDTQYF
>TRBV6-5|TRBJ2-7
CASGLVQFEQYF
>TRBV7-6|TRBJ2-1
CASSPPPTASYNEQFF
>TRBV18|-
CASSPGTGPYEQYF
>TRBV4-2|TRBJ1-2
CASSWGGQGLYGYTF
>TRBV30|TRBJ2-2
CAWSVRGTTFGGELFF
>TRBV28|TRBJ1-1
CASSLSSGFEAFF
>TRBV5-1|TRBJ1-1
CASSLRQNTEAFF
>TRBV4-1|TRBJ2-5
CASSITQGTETQYF